This T cell receptor beta chain was recovered during a study of cytomegalovirus exposure and HLA in healthy donors. Concerning this clone: Its antigen is as yet unknown.

Whole-study results and caveats: In a later analysis, TCR beta V- and J-gene trimming showed a link to a missense DCLRE1C variant.

60 Vbeta and 13 Jbeta primers were used in PCR. TCRdb's copy holds only in-frame clones and misses some; the assay was immunoSEQ multiplex PCR. Here the sample spans 60,000 to 70,000 clones, more than 60% being singletons. Healthy donors of bone marrow made up the group. Sequenced: PBMCs. This receptor was taken from a woman between 40 and 55 years old in good health and CMV-seropositive.

The CDR3 coding sequence is TGTGCCATCAGTGCGTTCGGGACAGACGGCTACACCTTC. It specifies CAISAFGTDGYTF. V is TRBV10-3 and J is TRBJ1-2; 7 nucleotides match TRBD1. Trimming took 4 bases from V and 8 from J; bases not matched to a gene: 7. Germline-derived CDR1 and CDR2 are ENHRY and SYGVKD. This CDR3 comprises 13 residues.